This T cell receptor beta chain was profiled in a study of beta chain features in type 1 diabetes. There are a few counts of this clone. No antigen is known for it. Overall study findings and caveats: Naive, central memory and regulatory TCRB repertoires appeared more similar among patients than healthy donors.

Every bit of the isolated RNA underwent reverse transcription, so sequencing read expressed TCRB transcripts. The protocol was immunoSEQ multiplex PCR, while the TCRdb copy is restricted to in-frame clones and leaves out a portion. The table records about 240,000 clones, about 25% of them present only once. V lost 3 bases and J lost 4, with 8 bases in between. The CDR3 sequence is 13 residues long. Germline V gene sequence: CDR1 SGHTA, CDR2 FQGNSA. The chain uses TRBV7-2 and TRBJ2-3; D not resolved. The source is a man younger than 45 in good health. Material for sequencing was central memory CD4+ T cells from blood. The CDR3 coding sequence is TGTGCCAGCAGCTTCACCAAATCAGATACGCAGTATTTT. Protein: CASSFTKSDTQYF.